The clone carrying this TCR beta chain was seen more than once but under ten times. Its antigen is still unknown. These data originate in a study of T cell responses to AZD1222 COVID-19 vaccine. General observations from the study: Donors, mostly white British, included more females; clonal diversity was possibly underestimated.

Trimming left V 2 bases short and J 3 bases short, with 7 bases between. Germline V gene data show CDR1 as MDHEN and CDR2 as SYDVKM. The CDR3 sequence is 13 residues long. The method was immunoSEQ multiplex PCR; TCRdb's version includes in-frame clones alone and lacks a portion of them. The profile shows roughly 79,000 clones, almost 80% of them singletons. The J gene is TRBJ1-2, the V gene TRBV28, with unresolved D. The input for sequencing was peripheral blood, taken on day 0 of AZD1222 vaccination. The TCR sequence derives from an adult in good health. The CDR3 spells CASSLPGDYGYTF. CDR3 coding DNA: TGTGCCAGCAGTTTACCAGGAGACTATGGCTACACCTTC.